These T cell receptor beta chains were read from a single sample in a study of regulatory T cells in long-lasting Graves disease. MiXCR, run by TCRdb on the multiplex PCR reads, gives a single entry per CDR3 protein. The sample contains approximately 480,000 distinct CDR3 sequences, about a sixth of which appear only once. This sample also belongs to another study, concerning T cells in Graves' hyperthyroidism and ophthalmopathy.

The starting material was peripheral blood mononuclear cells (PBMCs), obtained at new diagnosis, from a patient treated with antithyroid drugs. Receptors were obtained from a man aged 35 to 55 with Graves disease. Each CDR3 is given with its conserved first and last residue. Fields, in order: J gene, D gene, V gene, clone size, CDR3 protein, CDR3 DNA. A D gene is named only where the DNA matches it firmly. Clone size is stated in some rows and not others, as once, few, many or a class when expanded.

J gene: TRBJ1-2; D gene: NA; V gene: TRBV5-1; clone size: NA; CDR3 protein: CASSLEGDGYTF; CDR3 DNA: TGCGCCAGCAGCTTGGAGGGGGATGGCTACACCTTC
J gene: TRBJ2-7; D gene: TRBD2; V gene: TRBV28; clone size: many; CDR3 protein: CASTRTSGPYEQYF; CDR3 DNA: TGTGCCAGCACCCGTACTAGCGGACCCTACGAGCAGTACTTC
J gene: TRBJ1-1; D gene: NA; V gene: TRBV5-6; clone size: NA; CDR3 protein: CASSLALGDTEAFF; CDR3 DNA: TGTGCCAGCAGCTTGGCGCTAGGTGACACTGAAGCTTTCTTT
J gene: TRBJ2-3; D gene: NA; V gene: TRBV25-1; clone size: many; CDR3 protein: CASRAGKLGGTDTQYF; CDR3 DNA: TGTGCCAGCAGGGCGGGGAAACTGGGGGGCACAGATACGCAGTATTTT
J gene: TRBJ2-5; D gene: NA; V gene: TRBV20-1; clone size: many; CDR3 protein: CSARAFRGAQETQYF; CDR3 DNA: TGCAGTGCTAGAGCTTTCAGGGGCGCCCAAGAGACCCAGTACTTC
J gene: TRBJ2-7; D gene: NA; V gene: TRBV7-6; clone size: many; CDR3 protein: CASSRRGSGIHEQYF; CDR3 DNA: TGTGCCAGCAGCCGTAGGGGGAGCGGGATCCACGAGCAGTACTTC
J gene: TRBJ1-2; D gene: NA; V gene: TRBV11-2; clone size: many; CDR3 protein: CASSLEGNLRHENYGYTF; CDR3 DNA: TGTGCCAGCAGCTTAGAGGGGAATCTCCGCCATGAAAACTATGGCTACACCTTC
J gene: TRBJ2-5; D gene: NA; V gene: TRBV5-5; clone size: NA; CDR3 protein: CASSFMAASAETQYF; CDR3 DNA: TGTGCCAGCAGCTTTATGGCAGCCTCCGCGGAGACCCAGTACTTC
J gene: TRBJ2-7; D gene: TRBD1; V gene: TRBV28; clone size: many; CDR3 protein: CASSSRTGGPMYEQYF; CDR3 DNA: TGTGCCAGCAGTTCTAGGACAGGGGGCCCTATGTACGAGCAGTACTTC
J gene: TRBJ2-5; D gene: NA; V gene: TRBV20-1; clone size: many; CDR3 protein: CSAEPQLETQYF; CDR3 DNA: TGCAGTGCTGAGCCTCAGTTAGAGACCCAGTACTTC
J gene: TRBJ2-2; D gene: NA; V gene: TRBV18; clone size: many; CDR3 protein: CASSIRDTGELFF; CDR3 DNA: TGTGCCAGCAGTATCAGAGACACCGGGGAGCTGTTTTTT
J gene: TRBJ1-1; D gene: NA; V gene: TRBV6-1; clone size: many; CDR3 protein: CASSVENNLNTEAFF; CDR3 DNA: TGTGCCAGCAGTGTTGAGAACAACCTGAACACTGAAGCTTTCTTT
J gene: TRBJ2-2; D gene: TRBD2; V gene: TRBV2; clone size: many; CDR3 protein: CASSGTAGNTGELFF; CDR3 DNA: TGTGCCAGCAGCGGAACAGCGGGAAACACCGGGGAGCTGTTTTTT
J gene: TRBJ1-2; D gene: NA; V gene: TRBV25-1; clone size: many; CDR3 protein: CASSVNPANYGYTF; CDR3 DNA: TGTGCCAGCAGTGTAAATCCTGCTAACTATGGCTACACCTTC
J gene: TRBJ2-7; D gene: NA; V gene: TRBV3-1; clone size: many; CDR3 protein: CASSPRSTSDYEQYF; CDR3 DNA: TGTGCCAGCAGCCCGAGGTCCACCTCGGACTACGAGCAGTACTTC
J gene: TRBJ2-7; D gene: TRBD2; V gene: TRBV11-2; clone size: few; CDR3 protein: CASSLIASGNVYEQYF; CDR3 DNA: TGTGCCAGCAGCTTAATTGCTAGCGGGAACGTATACGAGCAGTACTTC
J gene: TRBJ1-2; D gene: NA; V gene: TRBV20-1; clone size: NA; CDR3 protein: CSARVGGGGYTF; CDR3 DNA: TGCAGTGCTAGAGTGGGGGGAGGCGGCTACACCTTC
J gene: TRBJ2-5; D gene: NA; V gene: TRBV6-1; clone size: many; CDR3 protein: CASSEARQGTQYF; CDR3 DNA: TGTGCCAGCAGTGAAGCTAGGCAGGGGACCCAGTACTTC
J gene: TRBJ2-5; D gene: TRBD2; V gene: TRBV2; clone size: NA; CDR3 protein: CASNQLAMETQYF; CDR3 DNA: TGTGCCAGCAACCAACTAGCGATGGAGACCCAGTACTTC
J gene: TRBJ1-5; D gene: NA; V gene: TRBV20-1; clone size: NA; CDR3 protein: CSASLISSGLNQPQHF; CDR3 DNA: TGCAGTGCTAGCCTTATATCCTCAGGCCTCAATCAGCCCCAGCATTTT
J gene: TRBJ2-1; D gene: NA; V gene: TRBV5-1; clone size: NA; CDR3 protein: CASSLAFDEQFF; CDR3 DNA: TGCGCCAGCAGCTTGGCTTTTGATGAGCAGTTCTTC
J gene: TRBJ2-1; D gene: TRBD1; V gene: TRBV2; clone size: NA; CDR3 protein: CASSNRGSYNEQFF; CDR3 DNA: TGTGCCAGCAGTAACAGGGGGTCCTACAATGAGCAGTTCTTC
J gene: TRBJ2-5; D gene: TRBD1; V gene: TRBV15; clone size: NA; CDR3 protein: CATSSHDRGETQYF; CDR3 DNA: TGTGCCACCAGCAGCCACGACAGGGGAGAGACCCAGTACTTC